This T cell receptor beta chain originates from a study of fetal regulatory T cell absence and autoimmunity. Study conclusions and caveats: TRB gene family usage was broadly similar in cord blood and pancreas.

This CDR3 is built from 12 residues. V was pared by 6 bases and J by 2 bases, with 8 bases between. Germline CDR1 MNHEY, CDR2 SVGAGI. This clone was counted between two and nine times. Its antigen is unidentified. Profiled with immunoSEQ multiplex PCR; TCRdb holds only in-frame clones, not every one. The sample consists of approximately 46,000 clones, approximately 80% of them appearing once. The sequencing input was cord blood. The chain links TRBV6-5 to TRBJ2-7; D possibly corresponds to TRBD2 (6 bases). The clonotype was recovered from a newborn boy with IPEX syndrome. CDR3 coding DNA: TGTGCCAGCAGAGGGACTCCCTACGAGCAGTACTTC. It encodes CASRGTPYEQYF.